This T cell receptor (beta chain) derives from a study of T cells in Graves' hyperthyroidism and ophthalmopathy. Findings of the study overall: Before onset, ophthalmopathy was predicted by the model a median around 6.5 months earlier.

This clonotype was observed a handful of times. Its antigen is not known. The CDR3 is made up of 16 amino acids. Germline assignment: CDR1 WSHSY and CDR2 SAAADI. The V end lost 2 bases, the J end lost 0 bases, and 10 bases lay between the germline ends. Blood was sampled at initial diagnosis of hyperthyroidism, prior to onset of any ophthalmopathy symptoms. The TCR beta CDR3 regions underwent amplification using RNA transcripts as the source. Carried out on the TCR CDR3, a first-round RT-PCR used the HTBI primer set. TCRdb re-derived calls from the multiplex PCR reads in MiXCR, one entry per CDR3 protein. The data show over 700,000 distinct CDR3 sequences, with 18% seen just once and roughly 17% held by the top ten.

Sequenced material: blood. This chain joins TRBV10-2 and TRBJ2-2; unclear D gene. The TCR sequence derives from a woman aged 45-65 years with Graves' hyperthyroidism that later progressed to Graves' ophthalmopathy. CDR3 loop: CASSERVAANTGELFF. As DNA, the CDR3 is TGCGCCAGCAGTGAGAGGGTGGCCGCGAACACCGGGGAGCTGTTTTTT.